Below are 2 T cell receptor beta chains sequenced from a single sample in a study of multiple sclerosis patients with progressive multifocal leukoencephalopathy. Here immunoSEQ multiplex PCR was the method, and the copy in TCRdb shows in-frame clones only, minus some. Among 25,000 or so clones listed, around 90% were seen once. The time point is: around 13 months of natalizumab therapy. The sample in question was PBMCs, obtained from a patient treated with natalizumab. The receptor source for this set is a man between 25 and 39 years old with multiple sclerosis.

This clone appeared once. Compared with germline, one end of the junction differs, possibly owing to a read error. V usage is TRBV7-7 and J usage is TRBJ2-7, with 8 bases fitting TRBD2. Per the germline V gene, CDR1 is SSHAT and CDR2 is FNYEAQ (reference sequence). The CDR3 is made up of 13 amino acids. The CDR3 nucleotides read TGTGCTAGCAGCTTGGCGGGAGGACCCGAGCAGTACTTC. Amino acid sequence: CASSLAGGPEQYF.

This chain joins TRBV27 and TRBJ1-4, with D possibly being TRBD1 (5 bases). CDR1 is MNHEY and CDR2 is SMNVEV in the germline V gene (reference sequence). The CDR3 extends over 15 amino acids. Trimming took 1 base from V and 0 from J, leaving 6 bases between them. CDR3 protein: CASSLWGTTNEKLFF. The CDR3 DNA follows: TGTGCCAGCAGTTTATGGGGGACAACTAATGAAAAACTGTTTTTT.